One sample yielded the 12 T cell receptor beta chains listed below, sequenced in a study of shared clonotypes between healthy human individuals. Generated by immunoSEQ multiplex PCR, the TCRdb table keeps only in-frame clones and is missing some. This table has 2 million to 2.5 million clones, roughly 95% appearing once. Material: naive CD4+ T cells sorted from blood. Noted subset: CD45RA+ positively selected. These receptors all stem from a man in his late teens or twenties in good health.

This CDR3 reads CASSSYPGGVGYTF. For the CDR3, the DNA is TGTGCCAGCAGTTCCTACCCCGGGGGGGTCGGCTACACCTTC. This chain connects TRBV28 to TRBJ1-2, with D perhaps TRBD1 (5 bases). Trimming stripped 4 bases from V and 8 bases from J, with 17 bases between. Germline V gene sequence: CDR1 MDHEN, CDR2 SYDVKM. The CDR3 extends over 14 amino acids.

The genes are TRBV7-8 and TRBJ2-7; 9 bases line up with TRBD1. J gave up 4 bases and V 7 bases, and 14 bases lay outside the gene matches. Germline CDR1 and CDR2: SGHVS and FQNEAQ. The CDR3 runs to 16 residues. The CDR3 protein is CASTLSQGQGSYEQYF. The CDR3 coding sequence is TGTGCCAGCACCCTATCCCAGGGACAGGGTTCTTACGAGCAGTACTTC.

The chain carries TRBV19 and TRBJ1-6, with 7 nucleotides matching TRBD1. Germline lookup yields CDR1 LNHDA and CDR2 SQIVND (reference sequence). V trimming: 7 bases; J trimming: 6 bases; junction bases outside the gene matches: 12. This CDR3 comprises 16 residues. DNA for the CDR3: TGTGCCAGTACGACTCGTCGGGACAGCATTAATTCACCCCTCCACTTT. As protein: CASTTRRDSINSPLHF.

The chain links TRBV7-9 to TRBJ1-1, with 8 bases aligning to TRBD1. The V and J ends lost 3 bases and 5 bases, in that order; junction bases with no gene match: 5. This CDR3 region has 14 residues. Germline CDR1 is SEHNR and CDR2 is FQNEAQ (reference sequence). The CDR3 bases are TGTGCCAGCAGCTTCACAACAGGGGGGACTGAAGCTTTCTTT. Amino acid sequence: CASSFTTGGTEAFF.

The CDR3 DNA reads TGTGCCAGCAGGAGGGTGGGGTTCCAAGAGACCCAGTACTTC. Translating it yields CASRRVGFQETQYF. The chain carries TRBV25-1 and TRBJ2-5; tentatively, D is TRBD2 (5 bases). V shed 6 bases and J shed 1 base, with 12 bases lying between them. The length of the CDR3 is 14 residues. Per the germline V gene, CDR1 is MGHDK and CDR2 is SYGVNS.

The chain employs TRBV29-1 and TRBJ1-2; weak D call: TRBD1 (5 bases). The CDR3 covers 14 residues. The V gene lost 1 base and the J gene lost 6 bases, with 15 bases spanning the gap. Germline CDR1 SQVTM, CDR2 ANQGSEA. The CDR3 DNA reads as TGCAGCGTTGAAGGTGCAGGGAGGAGGAATGGCTACACCTTC. Protein product: CSVEGAGRRNGYTF.

This clone was counted a few times. This chain joins TRBV27 and TRBJ2-2, with D unclear. Per germline, CDR1 MNHEY and CDR2 SMNVEV (reference sequence). This CDR3 is built from 12 residues. The V and J ends lost 11 bases and 5 bases respectively, with 12 bases between them. The CDR3 DNA is TGTGCCCGAAGTCCACGGACCGGGGAGCTGTTTTTT. Translated: CARSPRTGELFF.

J is TRBJ2-5 and V is TRBV2; 8 bases align to TRBD2. Germline-derived CDR1 and CDR2 are SNHLY and FYNNEI. J was trimmed by 7 bases and V by 6 bases; bases with no gene match: 13. The length of the CDR3 is 15 residues. The CDR3 nucleotides read TGTGCCAGCAGCTTTTCCAGCGGGGGCGGCGGGACCCAGTACTTC. Translation gives CASSFSSGGGGTQYF.

The J gene is TRBJ2-7, the V gene TRBV28, with 8 bases that match TRBD1. With V trimmed by 4 bases and J by 0 bases, 5 bases remained unmatched. The CDR3 is 15 amino acids. Germline V gene sequence: CDR1 MDHEN, CDR2 SYDVKM. The CDR3 reads CASSSQTGVSYEQYF. CDR3 nucleotide sequence: TGTGCCAGCAGTTCCCAGACAGGGGTCTCCTACGAGCAGTACTTC.

A note on this clone: Other DNA sequences of this sample code for an identical CDR3. This sequence joins TRBV30 and TRBJ1-4; no definite D call. The V gene lost 3 bases and the J gene lost 0 bases, with 5 bases spanning the gap. The CDR3 is made up of 13 amino acids. CDR1 and CDR2 (germline): GTSNPN, SVGIG (reference sequence). CDR3 DNA: TGTGCCTGGAGAAGAGCAACTAATGAAAAACTGTTTTTT. As protein: CAWRRATNEKLFF.

This clone was recorded only once. The J gene is TRBJ1-1, the V gene TRBV6-1, with D uncertain. CDR1 and CDR2 (germline): MNHNS, SASEGT. The CDR3 loop spans 12 amino acids. Trimming took 4 bases from V and 9 from J, leaving 12 bases between them. The CDR3 spells CASSGDLPKAFF. CDR3 coding DNA: TGTGCCAGCAGTGGAGACTTACCAAAAGCTTTCTTT.

This clone was seen a few times. The V call is TRBV2, the J call TRBJ2-2; D not resolved. Per germline, CDR1 SNHLY and CDR2 FYNNEI. The CDR3 has 12 amino acids. Trimming stripped 5 bases from V and 4 bases from J, with 5 bases between. As DNA, the CDR3 is TGTGCCAGCAGTTCGAGCACCGGGGAGCTGTTTTTT. Amino acids: CASSSSTGELFF.